Sequencing of this TCR beta chain was carried out in a study of persistence of HIV-infected CD4 T cells (TCRdb year 2020). General notes on the study: CMV- and HIV-1 Gag-responding CD4+ T cells were isolated from ART-treated individuals so that antigen-driven clonal expansion of HIV-1-infected cells could be examined. The clonality of all cells in each sorted population was assessed by TCRbeta sequencing, whereas the clonality of infected cells was assessed by proviral sequencing. The TCR cluster analysis across participants included under ten participants for CMV and about 7 participants for Gag. The median time the participants had spent on suppressive ART was approximately eight years. Apart from a couple of participants who underwent leukapheresis at a single time point, peripheral blood samples of up to roughly 180 mL were collected from participants at multiple time points.

Broad study findings and their caveats: Antigen-responding cells were enriched for degenerate expanded CDR3beta sequences, which suggests convergent selection of CD4+ responses to CMV and Gag. Within the same sorted populations, TCR oligoclonality correlated with proviral oligoclonality. Significantly lower TCRbeta richness was observed in CMV- and Gag-responding cells than in anti-CD3/anti-CD28-responding cells, and higher oligoclonality was observed in CMV-responding cells than in CD3/CD28-stimulated and Gag-responding cells. Bulk TCR analyses could not be limited to the rare CMV-responding cells that actually contained HIV-1 proviruses. Few individuals were included in the study, and only a limited range of antigens was tested.

TCRbeta repertoires were sequenced from genomic DNA with the immunoSEQ hsTCRB assay version 4 in survey mode. Genomic DNA was diluted to roughly 9.5 ng/uL, using up to 1 ug per sample for TCRbeta sequencing. The authors' pipeline ran thus. ImmunoSeq Analyzer 3.0 was used for analysis of TCRbeta data, and diversity was computed on productive nucleotide rearrangements. The improved Chao index was used to estimate lower-bound TCR diversity, and the Gini coefficient was used to estimate clonality using the Immunarch R package. Nucleotide rearrangements that differed but encoded the same CDR3beta amino acid sequence were counted as separate clonotypes. Differential abundance analysis found TCRbeta sequences that were significantly enriched in antigen-responding cells compared with anti-CD3/anti-CD28-activated cells. TCRs were clustered by predicted peptide-MHC specificity with GLIPH2, both within individual participants and across merged participant data sets. Not all clones reach the TCRdb copy of this immuneACCESS table, which keeps in-frame sequences only. Checked studies attribute under half of the gap to unresolved V genes and leave the rest unexplained. That table gives V, J and clone size, and the DNA gave D and trimming. In all, the sample holds around 60,000 clones, and about 77% of those were seen once. The top ten clonotypes cover under 2% of the sample.

Points on this clone: No cognate antigen has been identified for it. No qualities accompany the bases; no much larger clone lies one base away.

The treatment or condition label for this specimen denotes: suppressive antiretroviral therapy. A pool of overlapping 15-mer peptides from HIV-1 Gag, at 1 ug per peptide per mL, was used to stimulate the cells. Nonresponding CD40L-negative CD69-negative CD45RO-high memory CD4+ T cells were sorted as memory populations depleted of antigen-responding cells. HIV-1-infected adults in whom suppressive ART had been started during chronic infection were enrolled as participants. For at least 4 years, the participants' plasma HIV-1 RNA had been undetectable, below 50 copies/mL. To be included, a participant needed positive CMV serology and a CD4+ T cell count above 400 cells/uL. Before stimulation, PBMCs were isolated using density centrifugation and then depleted of CD8+ T cells. CD8-depleted PBMCs were stimulated for around 20 hours with anti-CD28/CD49d costimulation, CD40-blocking antibody and enfuvirtide to prevent new infections. Cell sorting was performed on a Beckman Coulter MoFlo Legacy or XDP sorter, and dead cells were excluded with propidium iodide. Genomic DNA was extracted using the QIAamp DNA Mini Kit for samples with more than one million cells and using the Quick-DNA Microprep Kit for all other samples.

V is pruned by 2 bases and J by 4 bases, leaving 4 bases of the junction without a gene match. The CDR3, from cysteine to phenylalanine, totals 15 residues. CDR3 DNA is the only sequence kept; it has 45 bases, read in frame from the first base. CDR1 is given as SGHNT and CDR2 as YYREEE, both from the germline V gene (reference sequence). Sequences were derived from CD4+ T cells sorted from PBMCs after approximately 20-hour stimulation, sampled from a patient who received antiretroviral therapy. According to the study, the label for this sample's cell subset or site signals: CD40L-CD69- CD45RO-high memory CD4 T cells not responding to Gag peptides. The sequence links TRBV5-4 to TRBJ2-1, and 9 junction bases match TRBD2. This TCR derives from an adult man with HIV who was CMV-seropositive. The CDR3 reads as follows: CASSLGGGVYNEQFF. The DNA sequence follows: TGTGCCAGCAGCTTAGGCGGGGGGGTATACAATGAGCAGTTCTTC. Joined to the reference TRBV5-4 and TRBJ2-1 proteins, this CDR3 gives the full variable domain: ETGVTQSPTHLIKTRGQQVTLRCSSQSGHNTVSWYQQALGQGPQFIFQYYREEENGRGNFPPRFSGLQFPNYSSELNVNALELDDSALYLCASSLGGGVYNEQFFGPGTRLTVL.